The sequence of this T cell receptor (beta chain) was determined in a study of Ad26.COV2.S vaccination and SARS-CoV-2 variants. The treatment: 15 to 20 received Ad26.COV2.S at low or high dose, single or two shots; about 5 received placebo; per-sample allocation not given. Sampling happened 63 days after the first vaccine or placebo injection. Profiled with immunoSEQ multiplex PCR; TCRdb holds only in-frame clones, not every one. Altogether 440,000 or so clones are present, about nine tenths being singletons, with the ten largest covering about 4.5%. The receptor was isolated from a person between 18 and 59 years old who received the Ad26.COV2.S COVID-19 vaccine or a placebo. The source material was peripheral blood, sampled in a trial of Ad26.COV2.S vaccine versus placebo.

The CDR3 sequence is CASSSTTGQNTEAFF. CDR3 coding DNA: TGCGCCAGCAGCTCGACGACTGGACAGAACACTGAAGCTTTCTTT. The V gene is TRBV5-1, the J gene TRBJ1-1; tentatively, D is TRBD1 (5 bases). V dropped 3 bases and J dropped 1 base, with 13 bases sitting between them. The CDR3 contains 15 residues. The V gene's germline CDR1 is SGHRS and CDR2 YFSETQ.